The 19 T cell receptor beta chains below were found in one sample sequenced in a study of vaccination effects on CD4 cells after COVID-19. TCRdb keeps only in-frame clones here, not all; method: immunoSEQ multiplex PCR. The sample lists tens of thousands of clones, around 85% occurring once. Scientists isolated CD4+ T cells after a roughly ten-day culture period ended. Every participant took two doses of the BNT162b2 or mRNA-1273 vaccine. Their recognized antigens are unknown. The material was CD4+ T cells from PBMCs cultured without peptide, obtained after COVID-19 vaccination. These receptor sequences come from a human donor who received a COVID-19 vaccine.

The chain couples TRBV11-2 to TRBJ2-1, with 8 nucleotides matching TRBD2. After removal of 1 base from V and 2 bases from J, the junction contained 4 bases not matched to a gene. Germline CDR1 and CDR2: SGHAT and FQNNGV. This CDR3 is built from 16 residues. As DNA, the CDR3 is TGTGCCAGCAGCTTAGGGGGCGGGGGGACCTACAATGAGCAGTTCTTC. This codes for CASSLGGGGTYNEQFF.

This clone turned up a few times. The CDR3, as DNA: TGTGCCAGCAGCGCAGACCGGGACAGGGGCAACGAGCAGTACGTC. Its protein is CASSADRDRGNEQYV. J is TRBJ2-7 and V is TRBV9; the match to TRBD1 covers 10 bases. The junction had 8 bases not matched to a gene; V was cut back by 3 bases and J by 5 bases. CDR3 length equals 15 residues. The V gene's germline CDR1 is SGDLS and CDR2 YYNGEE.

This clone occurred a few times. The CDR3 DNA reads as TGTGCCAGCAGGGCTACCGGGACCTCCCAAGAGACCCAGTACTTC. Its translation is CASRATGTSQETQYF. V gene TRBV28 combines with J gene TRBJ2-5, with D perhaps matching TRBD1 or TRBD2 (5 bases each). V lost 6 bases, J lost 1 base, and 15 bases lay in between. Germline V lookup: CDR1 MDHEN, CDR2 SYDVKM. This CDR3 is built from 15 residues.

The chain recombines TRBV2 with TRBJ1-4; 7 positions match TRBD1. CDR3 length: 14 amino acids. Germline CDR1 SNHLY, CDR2 FYNNEI. V lost 6 bases to trimming and J lost 8 bases; unmatched junction nucleotides: 9. The CDR3 region has the DNA TGTGCCAGCAGAGGACAGGCGAGGGGGGAAAAACTGTTTTTT. It yields the protein CASRGQARGEKLFF.

The genes are TRBV2 and TRBJ2-5; 10 nucleotides agree with TRBD2. The junction had 5 bases not matched to a gene; V was cut back by 2 bases and J by 5 bases. CDR3 length: 15 amino acids. Per the germline V gene, CDR1 is SNHLY and CDR2 is FYNNEI. CDR3 in DNA: TGTGCCAGCAGTGAAAGGCTAGCGGGGGTGGAGACCCAGTACTTC. It translates to CASSERLAGVETQYF.

The chain joins TRBV19 to TRBJ1-1; the D gene is possibly TRBD1 (5 bases). V lost 2 bases and J 0 bases, leaving 10 bases between the germline ends. The CDR3 contains 15 residues. The V gene's germline CDR1 is LNHDA and CDR2 SQIVND (reference sequence). CDR3 nucleotide sequence: TGTGCCAGTAGTATAAAGGGGCGGATGAACACTGAAGCTTTCTTT. Translating gives CASSIKGRMNTEAFF. The whole variable domain, remainder taken from reference TRBV19 and TRBJ1-1, is DGGITQSPKYLFRKEGQNVTLSCEQNLNHDAMYWYRQDPGQGLRLIYYSQIVNDFQKGDIAEGYSVSREKKESFPLTVTSAQKNPTAFYLCASSIKGRMNTEAFFGQGTRLTVV.

The V call is TRBV2, the J call TRBJ2-7; unclear D gene. Trimming removed 6 bases at V and 4 bases at J, with 13 bases between. Germline V CDR1 and CDR2: SNHLY, FYNNEI. The CDR3 consists of 13 residues. CDR3 coding DNA: TGTGCCAGCAGCTTCCAGTCAGATTACGAGCAGTACGTC. This sequence encodes CASSFQSDYEQYV.

The chain links TRBV5-4 to TRBJ1-2; D perhaps matches TRBD1 (6 bases). CDR1 is SGHNT, CDR2 YYREEE, per germline (reference sequence). The CDR3 covers 12 residues. Trimming stripped 2 bases from V and 5 bases from J, with 7 bases between. The DNA of the CDR3 is TGTGCCAGCAGCTTCGGACAGTATGGCTACACCTTC. It translates to CASSFGQYGYTF. The full variable domain, in which reference TRBV5-4 and TRBJ1-2 provide the parts outside the CDR3, is ETGVTQSPTHLIKTRGQQVTLRCSSQSGHNTVSWYQQALGQGPQFIFQYYREEENGRGNFPPRFSGLQFPNYSSELNVNALELDDSALYLCASSFGQYGYTFGSGTRLTVV.

The chain recombines TRBV2 with TRBJ2-3, with 9 positions matching TRBD2. Germline V gene lookup returns CDR1 SNHLY and CDR2 FYNNEI. The CDR3 length is 15 residues. V trimming: 11 bases; J trimming: 0 bases; junction bases outside the gene matches: 9. DNA for the CDR3: TGTGCCTCCGAAACTCTAGCGGGGAGCACAGATACGCAGTATTTT. As protein: CASETLAGSTDTQYF.

V and J are TRBV19 and TRBJ1-5, with TRBD1 matching over 10 bases. This CDR3 has 17 residues. Looked up from germline, CDR1 is LNHDA and CDR2 is SQIVND (reference sequence). V dropped 8 bases and J dropped 3; count of bases not matched to a gene: 13. In DNA form, the CDR3 reads TGTGCCAGTCTATTCTCCGGGACAGGGGTTCACAATCAGCCCCAGCATTTT. Translation: CASLFSGTGVHNQPQHF.

The gene calls are TRBV2 and TRBJ1-5; tentatively, D is TRBD1 (6 bases). The V end lost 6 bases, the J end lost 0 bases, and 15 bases lay between the germline ends. The CDR3 spans 16 residues. Germline V lookup: CDR1 SNHLY, CDR2 FYNNEI. The CDR3 region is CASSYRELYSNQPQHF. DNA of the CDR3: TGTGCCAGCAGCTACAGGGAGTTATATAGCAATCAGCCCCAGCATTTT.

V usage is TRBV2 and J usage is TRBJ2-5; D is perhaps TRBD2 (5 bases). Germline lookup yields CDR1 SNHLY and CDR2 FYNNEI. The V and J ends lost 2 bases and 4 bases respectively, with 11 bases between them. This CDR3 comprises 14 residues. The CDR3 bases are TGTGCCAGCAGTGAACTGTCCCGGGGAGAGACCCAGTACTTC. This encodes CASSELSRGETQYF.

This clone showed up just once. V and J are TRBV24-1 and TRBJ2-3; D possibly uses TRBD1 or TRBD2 (6 bases each). Trimming removed 9 bases from V and 4 bases from J, with 13 bases in between. The CDR3 consists of 13 residues. CDR1 and CDR2 from the germline V gene are KGHDR and SFDVKD. The CDR3 region is CATSTGAADTQYF. DNA of the CDR3: TGTGCCACCTCGACGGGGGCGGCAGATACGCAGTATTTT.

The gene calls are TRBV7-3 and TRBJ2-5; possible D gene TRBD2, 5 bases. Trimming took off 3 bases at V and 1 base at J, with 6 bases between the two ends. Germline V gives CDR1 SGHTA, CDR2 FQGTGA. CDR3 size: 13 residues. DNA of the CDR3: TGTGCCAGCAGCTTCGGGGTCCAAGAGACCCAGTACTTC. This translates into CASSFGVQETQYF.

The CDR3 nucleotides read TGTGCCAGCAGCAAAGAGAGGTGGGTAGCTAGGACTAGCGTCCGGGATGAGCAGTTCTTC. This translates into CASSKERWVARTSVRDEQFF. The rearrangement uses TRBV21-1 and TRBJ2-1; the table assigns TRBD2, which was not confirmed against the DNA. TRBV21-1 is a pseudogene locus. CDR3 length: 20 residues.

Only one count was recorded for this clone. The chain combines TRBV2 with TRBJ1-1; maybe TRBD1 (5 bases). V was pared by 1 base and J by 6 bases, with 12 bases between. CDR1 and CDR2 from the germline V gene are SNHLY and FYNNEI. This CDR3 is 14 amino acids long. The CDR3 sequence is CASSEENRSPEAFF. The DNA for the CDR3 is TGTGCCAGCAGTGAAGAGAACAGGTCCCCTGAAGCTTTCTTT. The whole variable domain, remainder taken from reference TRBV2 and TRBJ1-1, is EPEVTQTPSHQVTQMGQEVILRCVPISNHLYFYWYRQILGQKVEFLVSFYNNEISEKSEIFDDQFSVERPDGSNFTLKIRSTKLEDSAMYFCASSEENRSPEAFFGQGTRLTVV.

This chain joins TRBV7-3 and TRBJ2-3; D remains ambiguous. This CDR3 region has 14 residues. Germline V gene lookup returns CDR1 SGHTA and CDR2 FQGTGA. V lost 3 bases and J 3 bases, leaving 10 bases between the germline ends. Here the CDR3 reads CASSFKVGTDTQYF. DNA of the CDR3: TGTGCCAGCAGCTTCAAGGTGGGGACAGATACGCAGTATTTT.

The V gene is TRBV7-3, the J gene TRBJ2-3, with 10 bases that match TRBD2. The junction had 9 bases not matched to a gene; V was cut back by 5 bases and J by 4 bases. The CDR3 contains 16 residues. CDR1 SGHTA and CDR2 FQGTGA come from the germline V gene. DNA of the CDR3: TGTGCCAGCAGCCTTAGGCTAGCGGGGGAGGCAGATACGCAGTATTTT. It encodes CASSLRLAGEADTQYF.

V is TRBV14 and J is TRBJ1-2, with TRBD1 identical over 7 bases. The CDR3 runs 13 residues. With V trimmed by 4 bases and J by 8 bases, 7 bases remained unmatched. Germline values: CDR1 SGHDN, CDR2 FVKESK. The CDR3 DNA reads TGTGCCAGCAGCCCAGACAGGGAAAACGGCTACACCTTC. Translation gives CASSPDRENGYTF.